The 8 T cell receptor beta chains presented below share a single source sample, sequenced in a study of T cell changes during pregnancy in multiple sclerosis. Some clones are missing from TCRdb's copy, which holds only in-frame ones; the method was immunoSEQ multiplex PCR. The sample lists roughly 100,000 clones; around 90% were seen once. The source material was peripheral blood, sampled in the second trimester of pregnancy. These receptors originate from a female donor with multiple sclerosis, enrolled in a pregnancy study.

J is TRBJ1-6 and V is TRBV18; 10 bases match TRBD1. J gave up 10 bases and V 4 bases, and 7 bases lay outside the gene matches. Per germline, CDR1 KGHSH and CDR2 LQKENI. The CDR3 totals 15 residues. The CDR3, as DNA: TGTGCCAGCTCACGTTCGACAGGGGGCAACTCACCCCTCCACTTT. As protein: CASSRSTGGNSPLHF.

V is TRBV15 and J is TRBJ2-5; TRBD1 aligns across 9 bases. Germline V lookup: CDR1 LNHNV, CDR2 YYDKDF (reference sequence). The trim removed 0 bases at V and 9 bases at J, leaving 8 bases unmatched. The CDR3 loop spans 15 amino acids. The CDR3 sequence: CATSRDGQGSESQYF. The CDR3 region has the DNA TGTGCCACCAGCAGAGACGGACAGGGGTCTGAGTCCCAGTACTTC.

The chain uses TRBV14 and TRBJ2-2; tentatively, D is TRBD1 (7 bases). Trimming pared 1 base from V and 2 bases from J, leaving 11 bases between. The CDR3 extends over 16 amino acids. Germline V lookup: CDR1 SGHDN, CDR2 FVKESK. The CDR3 DNA reads as TGTGCCAGCAGCCAAGGGAGGGGGCCAAACACCGGGGAGCTGTTTTTT. Residues: CASSQGRGPNTGELFF.

The chain links TRBV25-1 to TRBJ1-5; TRBD1 is a possible D gene (5 bases). Trimming removed 5 bases from V and 4 bases from J, with 9 bases in between. The CDR3 is 13 residues long. The germline gives CDR1 MGHDK, CDR2 SYGVNS. The CDR3 sequence: CASSQTENQPQHF. The CDR3 DNA sequence: TGTGCCAGCAGTCAGACAGAAAATCAGCCCCAGCATTTT.

This clone has only one observation. This chain joins TRBV5-1 and TRBJ2-5, with TRBD2 matching over 11 bases. Germline CDR1 is SGHRS and CDR2 is YFSETQ. This CDR3 contains 17 residues. With V trimmed by 0 bases and J by 6 bases, 10 bases remained unmatched. CDR3 residues: CASSLALAGGWVKTQYF. CDR3 sequence (DNA): TGCGCCAGCAGCTTGGCCCTAGCGGGAGGATGGGTCAAGACCCAGTACTTC.

The chain links TRBV28 to TRBJ1-2; 7 nucleotides align to TRBD1. Germline V gene lookup returns CDR1 MDHEN and CDR2 SYDVKM. This CDR3 comprises 15 residues. V lost 7 bases to trimming and J lost 8 bases; unmatched junction nucleotides: 16. CDR3 in amino acids: CASILGGPLTGGYTF. The DNA of the CDR3 is TGTGCCAGCATTCTAGGGGGCCCCCTAACGGGCGGCTACACCTTC.

V is TRBV7-3 and J is TRBJ2-3, with TRBD1 as a possible D gene (6 bases). Per the germline V gene, CDR1 is SGHTA and CDR2 is FQGTGA. The V and J ends lost 5 bases and 1 base respectively, with 10 bases between them. There are 14 residues in the CDR3. This chain's CDR3 is CASSQGRGTDTQYF. The CDR3 DNA reads TGTGCCAGCAGCCAGGGGCGAGGCACAGATACGCAGTATTTT.

V and J are TRBV5-4 and TRBJ2-7; weak D call: TRBD2 (5 bases). Germline-derived CDR1 and CDR2 are SGHNT and YYREEE (reference sequence). This CDR3 is built from 20 residues. V was shortened by 4 bases and J by 7 bases, with 36 bases between the two germline ends. CDR3 loop: CASSPRAPDVAPGSAREQYF. The CDR3 nucleotides are TGTGCCAGCAGCCCCCGAGCTCCCGACGTCGCCCCGGGATCCGCCAGGGAGCAGTACTTC. The variable domain in full, with the rest retrieved from reference TRBV5-4 and TRBJ2-7, is ETGVTQSPTHLIKTRGQQVTLRCSSQSGHNTVSWYQQALGQGPQFIFQYYREEENGRGNFPPRFSGLQFPNYSSELNVNALELDDSALYLCASSPRAPDVAPGSAREQYFGPGTRLTVT.